The clone carrying this T cell receptor (beta chain) was seen more than once but under ten times. Its specificity is unknown. Previously reported methods and listed TCR primers produced the bulk TCR libraries. In TCRdb, the PCR reads were re-called with MiXCR into one record per CDR3 protein. The sample records approximately 590,000 distinct CDR3 sequences, over 25% being singletons. Trimming removed 0 bases from V and 8 bases from J, with 16 bases in between. From germline, CDR1 is WSHSY and CDR2 SAAADI. The CDR3 extends over 15 amino acids. The data stem from a study of molecular identifiers for immune sequencing clone quantification. Across the whole study: Within a replicate experiment, RNA obtained from either 20,000 or 100,000 naive CD8 cells was divided into five aliquots, and four of those aliquots were then sequenced.

Study observations and caveats: Whereas clones above 20 RNA copies held under 1% of naive-cell molecules, they held over 97% of effector molecules.

Naive CD8 T cells underwent sorting with the CD8+CD4-CCR7+CD45RA+ definition. This rearrangement joins TRBV10-2 to TRBJ1-2, with D hard to call. This TCR came from a human donor in good health. Some libraries in this study had Jurkat cell RNA spiked in. The sequenced sample consisted of naive CD8+ T cells from blood, with Jurkat cell RNA spiked in. Subset indicated: FACS-sorted CD8+CD4-CCR7+CD45RA+ naive T cells. The DNA for the CDR3 is TGCGCCAGCAGTGAGTCGAATTTAAGCCCCCGGGGCTACACCTTC. The encoded protein is CASSESNLSPRGYTF.